The present T cell receptor (beta chain) was sequenced within a study of T cell responses to AZD1222 COVID-19 vaccine listed by TCRdb under 2021. Background on the whole study: AZD1222 recipients with second doses at about 4 weeks or about 12 weeks were pooled, because spike-specific TCR depth and breadth did not differ between schedules. TCR sequencing covered 233 trial participants: about 210 given two doses of AZD1222 and about 26 given two doses of MenACWY control vaccine. Enrollment into the trials was organized by age into subgroups of 18-55, 56-69 and 70-plus years, and those subgroups contained roughly 140, 27 and 60 TCR-sequenced participants, respectively.

CDR3 length: 14 amino acids, cysteine to phenylalanine. Here the CDR3 DNA is all that survives: 42 bases in frame from base 1. CDR1 and CDR2 were assigned from the germline V gene (reference sequence) as DFQATT and SNEGSKA. Trimming takes 3 bases off V and 7 bases off J; junction bases not matched to a gene: 9. Note on this clone: Its antigen specificity is not known. Qualities for individual bases were not recorded, and no much larger clone is one base off.

The label giving this sample's time point can be read as: baseline before first vaccination. Vaccinee samples came from UK trials COV001 and COV002, including a single-blind randomized controlled phase 2/3 trial of AZD1222 (ChAdOx1 nCoV-19) in healthy adults. Trial participant PBMC samples were collected at day 0 and day 28 after the second dose for TCRbeta chain sequencing. What the work shows at the level of the full study, not this receptor alone: After two AZD1222 doses, spike-specific TCR breadth and depth were significantly higher than at day 0 and than in MenACWY recipients. Conclusions about previously exposed vaccinees are limited, since just five or six AZD1222 recipients were seropositive for SARS-CoV-2 at baseline. The whole spike protein was spanned by vaccine-associated CD4 TCRs, and dominant responses were seen in regions 160-218 and 743-854. Nearly half of unique spike-specific TCRs reportedly recognized epitopes outside regions mutated in the B.1.351 and B.1.1.7 variants. Most participants were white British and females outnumbered males, and the authors suggested that clonal diversity may have been underestimated. The 56-69-year group was small, and its depth increase did not reach significance, likely because of low power. Because no day 14 peak-response samples were available, the repertoires could be characterized only after the peak T cell response.

The CDR3 regions of human TCRbeta chains were analyzed by immunosequencing. Turning to the authors' computational methods: TCRs in the repertoires were compared against a reference library of SARS-CoV-2-specific TCRs that had been generated with the MIRA antigen-specificity platform. Breadth was defined as the fraction of unique TCRs that were SARS-CoV-2-associated, and depth was defined as the fraction of total T cells that were SARS-CoV-2-associated. Using the MIRA data, every spike-specific TCR was mapped to the spike region that the TCR reacted to and assigned to either a CD4 or a CD8 class. Log10-transformed breadth and depth values were compared by one-way ANOVA with Sidak's multiple comparisons tests. Held by TCRdb, this immuneACCESS table contains in-frame sequences only and omits some clones. Under half of the omission traces to an unresolved V gene where checked; the cause of the rest is unknown. V and J calls and clone size are those listed in that table; D and trimming were worked out from the DNA. Within this sample are roughly 160,000 clones, with 88% of them counted one time only. The ten largest clones represent more than 5.5% of the sample.

This material consisted of peripheral blood, taken on day 0 of AZD1222 vaccination. The rearrangement joined TRBV20-1 to TRBJ1-5, with 7 junctional bases fitting TRBD1. The sequence derives from an adult in good health. CDR3 protein: CSASNGAGGQPQHF. The sequence in DNA is TGCAGTGCTAGTAACGGGGCAGGGGGACAGCCCCAGCATTTT.